These 16 T cell receptor beta chains were all obtained from the same sample, sequenced in a study of blood T cell repertoires in COVID-19. Method: immunoSEQ multiplex PCR; TCRdb's copy keeps in-frame clones and lacks some. The sample lists about 140,000 clones, around 83% occurring once. The sequencing sample was made of peripheral blood. Every receptor here comes from a man between 60 and 75 years old with active or convalescent COVID-19.

DNA for the CDR3: TGTGCCAGCAGCTTAGCGTATGGGCAGGGGAGCACAGATACGCAGTATTTT. Protein product: CASSLAYGQGSTDTQYF. This chain joins TRBV7-9 and TRBJ2-3, with D perhaps matching TRBD1 (6 bases). V was clipped by 0 bases and J by 0 bases, with 13 bases between them. Per the germline V gene, CDR1 is SEHNR and CDR2 is FQNEAQ (reference sequence). The CDR3 is 17 amino acids.

This clone was observed a few times. The V call is TRBV28, the J call TRBJ1-5; D ambiguous. The germline V and J ends were trimmed by 3 bases and 1 base, with 4 bases remaining between them. This CDR3 spans 13 amino acids. Germline lookup yields CDR1 MDHEN and CDR2 SYDVKM. Here the CDR3 DNA reads TGTGCCAGCAGTTTCTTGAGCAATCAGCCCCAGCATTTT. It encodes CASSFLSNQPQHF.

The chain has TRBV5-4 and TRBJ1-1; D is unresolved. The V gene's germline CDR1 is SGHNT and CDR2 YYREEE (reference sequence). The V end lost 4 bases, the J end lost 2 bases, and 12 bases lay between the germline ends. This CDR3 contains 14 residues. DNA for the CDR3: TGTGCCAGCAGCAAGGGAGGGTCTAACACTGAAGCTTTCTTT. Translating gives CASSKGGSNTEAFF.

This clone appeared a single time. J is TRBJ2-1 and V is TRBV20-1; maybe TRBD2 (5 bases). CDR1 is DFQATT, CDR2 SNEGSKA, per germline (reference sequence). The CDR3 sequence is 14 residues long. V lost 3 bases and J lost 2, with 11 bases in between. CDR3 DNA: TGCAGTGCTAGTCGCAGCGGTACCTACAATGAGCAGTTCTTC. Translation: CSASRSGTYNEQFF.

The CDR3 bases are TGTGCCTGGAGTGGAGGTGCGGACAGGAGCAATCAGCCCCAGCATTTT. It encodes CAWSGGADRSNQPQHF. V gene TRBV30 combines with J gene TRBJ1-5; 7 nucleotides line up with TRBD1. The CDR3 is made up of 16 amino acids. V dropped 1 base and J dropped 1; count of bases not matched to a gene: 7. Germline values: CDR1 GTSNPN, CDR2 SVGIG (reference sequence).

The J gene is TRBJ2-2, the V gene TRBV18; possible D gene TRBD2, 6 bases. Germline values: CDR1 KGHSH, CDR2 LQKENI. This CDR3 is built from 16 residues. With 2 bases removed from V and 0 bases from J, the gap between germline ends came to 10 bases. The CDR3 here is CASSPGGVSNTGELFF. The CDR3 DNA reads TGTGCCAGCTCACCAGGAGGGGTCTCGAACACCGGGGAGCTGTTTTTT.

The rearrangement uses TRBV19 and TRBJ2-3; 7 bases are shared with TRBD1. Germline V gene lookup returns CDR1 LNHDA and CDR2 SQIVND (reference sequence). This CDR3 region has 18 residues. V trimming: 7 bases; J trimming: 3 bases; junction bases outside the gene matches: 19. CDR3 in DNA: TGTGCCAGTACCTTAAGGGGCCAGAGACAGGGTAGTACAGATACGCAGTATTTT. It specifies CASTLRGQRQGSTDTQYF.

This clone was seen a single time. The chain combines TRBV5-8 with TRBJ1-5, with 10 bases that match TRBD1. Trimming at V came to 3 bases and at J to 0 bases, leaving 6 bases not matched to a gene. The germline gives CDR1 SGHTS, CDR2 YDEGEE. The CDR3 has 17 amino acids. CDR3 sequence (DNA): TGTGCCAGCAGCTCGGACAGGGGGATTGGTAGCAATCAGCCCCAGCATTTT. As protein: CASSSDRGIGSNQPQHF.

This clone was counted a single time. The chain is built from TRBV7-2 and TRBJ2-2; the D gene is possibly TRBD2 (5 bases). V was shortened by 7 bases and J by 2 bases, with 20 bases between the two germline ends. Germline lookup yields CDR1 SGHTA and CDR2 FQGNSA. The CDR3 totals 17 residues. This CDR3 is CASNPGSGLTNTGELFF. Here the CDR3 DNA reads TGTGCCAGCAACCCGGGGTCCGGCTTGACTAACACCGGGGAGCTGTTTTTT.

The chain employs TRBV4-3 and TRBJ1-4; D might be TRBD1 (6 bases). The ends were cut back, 0 bases at V and 6 bases at J, with 11 bases in the middle. Germline CDR1 is LGHNA and CDR2 is YSLEER. The CDR3 consists of 15 residues. The CDR3 DNA is TGCGCCAGCAGCCAAGACAGACAGGCTTATGAAAAACTGTTTTTT. Translated: CASSQDRQAYEKLFF.

This chain links TRBV27 with TRBJ2-2; D possibly corresponds to TRBD2 (5 bases). This CDR3 is 15 amino acids long. V lost 7 bases and J lost 4, with 16 bases in between. CDR1 and CDR2 from the germline V gene are MNHEY and SMNVEV (reference sequence). The CDR3 reads CASTRAYRGTGELFF. CDR3 in DNA: TGTGCCAGCACACGGGCCTACCGGGGCACCGGGGAGCTGTTTTTT.

The chain combines TRBV19 with TRBJ1-3; 7 nucleotides agree with TRBD1. V shed 3 bases and J 2 bases; nucleotides not matched to a gene: 4. Germline CDR1 and CDR2: LNHDA and SQIVND (reference sequence). The CDR3 is 15 residues long. The CDR3 is CASSIWQGAGNTIYF. Here the CDR3 DNA reads TGTGCCAGTAGTATTTGGCAGGGGGCTGGAAACACCATATATTTT. The full variable domain, rest sourced from reference TRBV19 and TRBJ1-3, is DGGITQSPKYLFRKEGQNVTLSCEQNLNHDAMYWYRQDPGQGLRLIYYSQIVNDFQKGDIAEGYSVSREKKESFPLTVTSAQKNPTAFYLCASSIWQGAGNTIYFGEGSWLTVV.

The chain carries TRBV6-5 and TRBJ1-2; tentative D call: TRBD1 (6 bases). Trimming left V 6 bases short and J 8 bases short, with 19 bases between. Germline CDR1 reads MNHEY; CDR2 reads SVGAGI. The CDR3 consists of 14 residues. DNA of the CDR3: TGTGCCAGCAGAAAAACAGGGAGTCAAGCCGGCTACACCTTC. It is translated as CASRKTGSQAGYTF.

The rearrangement links TRBV4-3 to TRBJ1-1; D might be TRBD1 (6 bases). CDR3 size: 15 residues. Between the trimmed V and J ends, which lost 1 base and 4 bases, there was a span of 13 bases. Germline values: CDR1 LGHNA, CDR2 YSLEER. DNA for the CDR3: TGCGCCAGCAGCCAAGTCACAGGGTCGGGCACTGAAGCTTTCTTT. Its translation is CASSQVTGSGTEAFF.

This sequence joins TRBV5-8 and TRBJ1-5, with 8 bases matching TRBD1. CDR1 and CDR2 from the germline V gene are SGHTS and YDEGEE. The J segment lost 0 bases and the V segment lost 3 bases, leaving 5 bases of the junction unmatched. The CDR3 totals 16 residues. CDR3 bases: TGTGCCAGCAGCTCAGGGACAGGATATAGCAATCAGCCCCAGCATTTT. Protein product: CASSSGTGYSNQPQHF.

V gene TRBV6-1 combines with J gene TRBJ2-7; TRBD2 is a possible D gene (6 bases). Germline CDR1 and CDR2: MNHNS and SASEGT. V lost 2 bases to trimming and J lost 6 bases, with 17 bases between them. The CDR3 consists of 15 residues. DNA for the CDR3: TGTGCCAGCAGTGAAAGTATAGGTGGGGGGATCGAGCAGTACGTC. Protein sequence: CASSESIGGGIEQYV.